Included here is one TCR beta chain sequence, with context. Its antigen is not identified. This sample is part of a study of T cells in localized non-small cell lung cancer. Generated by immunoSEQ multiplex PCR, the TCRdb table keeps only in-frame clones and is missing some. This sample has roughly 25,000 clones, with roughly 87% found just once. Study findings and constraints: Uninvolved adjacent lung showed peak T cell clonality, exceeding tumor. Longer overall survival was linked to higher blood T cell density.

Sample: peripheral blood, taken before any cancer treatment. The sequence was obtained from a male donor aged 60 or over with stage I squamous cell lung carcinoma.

The CDR3 nucleotides read TGTGCCAGCAGCCCCCGGGTAGCGGCGTACAATGAGCAGTTCTTC. Residues: CASSPRVAAYNEQFF. The chain couples TRBV9 to TRBJ2-1, with D possibly TRBD2 on 6 matching bases. V lost 4 bases and J 4 bases, leaving 15 bases between the germline ends. Germline assignment: CDR1 SGDLS and CDR2 YYNGEE. The CDR3 is 15 residues long. The full variable domain, rest sourced from reference TRBV9 and TRBJ2-1, is DSGVTQTPKHLITATGQRVTLRCSPRSGDLSVYWYQQSLDQGLQFLIQYYNGEERAKGNILERFSAQQFPDLHSELNLSSLELGDSALYFCASSPRVAAYNEQFFGPGTRLTVL.